This T cell receptor beta chain emerged from a study of T-cell reconstitution after alpha-beta-depleted transplantation in children. Between the trimmed V and J ends, which lost 0 bases and 0 bases, there was a span of 15 bases. The CDR3 extends over 16 amino acids. Germline V lookup: CDR1 DFQATT, CDR2 SNEGSKA (reference sequence). This clonotype was found many times. Using unique molecular identifiers, the investigators prepared the TCRbeta library. TCRdb re-called the PCR reads through MiXCR, storing one row per CDR3 protein. In the table there are approximately 350,000 distinct CDR3 sequences, over 9% of which are singletons.

Sequenced material: PBMCs from the stem cell graft donor, taken from the stem cell graft. The genes are TRBV20-1 and TRBJ2-7; possible D gene TRBD2, 6 bases. This clonotype originated in a human donor who donated a stem cell graft to a child with acute lymphoblastic leukemia. This chain's CDR3 is CSARDPDGLSSYEQYF. The CDR3 bases are TGCAGTGCTAGAGATCCAGACGGACTAAGCTCCTACGAGCAGTACTTC.